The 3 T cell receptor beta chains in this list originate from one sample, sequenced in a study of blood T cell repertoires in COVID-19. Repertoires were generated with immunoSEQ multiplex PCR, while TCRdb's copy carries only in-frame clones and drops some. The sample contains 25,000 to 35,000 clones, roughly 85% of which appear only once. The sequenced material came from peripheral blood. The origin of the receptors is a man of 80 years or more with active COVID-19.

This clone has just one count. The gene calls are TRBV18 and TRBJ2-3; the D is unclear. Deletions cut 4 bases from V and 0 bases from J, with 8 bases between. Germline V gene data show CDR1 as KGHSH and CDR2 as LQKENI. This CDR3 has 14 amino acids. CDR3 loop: CASSLLSSTDTQYF. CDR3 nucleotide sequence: TGTGCCAGCTCACTACTTTCTAGCACAGATACGCAGTATTTT.

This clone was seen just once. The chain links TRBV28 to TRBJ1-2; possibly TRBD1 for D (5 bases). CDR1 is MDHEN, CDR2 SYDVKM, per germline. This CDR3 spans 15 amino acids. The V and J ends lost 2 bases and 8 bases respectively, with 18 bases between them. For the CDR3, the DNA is TGTGCCAGCAGTTTACTTGGACAACAATTGAGGGGCTACACCTTC. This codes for CASSLLGQQLRGYTF.

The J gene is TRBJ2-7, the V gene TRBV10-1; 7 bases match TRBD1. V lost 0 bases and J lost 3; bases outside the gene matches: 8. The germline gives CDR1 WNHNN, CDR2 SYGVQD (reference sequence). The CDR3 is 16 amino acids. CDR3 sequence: CASSESDRETIYEQYF. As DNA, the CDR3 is TGCGCCAGCAGTGAGTCCGACAGGGAGACAATCTACGAGCAGTACTTC.